These 20 T cell receptor beta chains came from one sample sequenced in a study of cytomegalovirus exposure and HLA in healthy donors. PCR employed 60 Vbeta and 13 Jbeta primers. Repertoires were generated with immunoSEQ multiplex PCR, while TCRdb's copy carries only in-frame clones and drops some. The listing contains tens of thousands of clones. Sequencing was carried out using PBMCs. These receptor sequences come from a woman aged 60-70 years in good health and CMV-seropositive.

The V and J genes are TRBV2 and TRBJ2-1; D is ambiguous. V shed 5 bases and J shed 14 bases, with 13 bases lying between them. In germline, CDR1 is SNHLY, CDR2 FYNNEI. The CDR3 runs to 11 residues. Written as DNA, the CDR3 is TGTGCCAGCAGTTCCCGCCTATTTGAGTTCTTC. It is translated as CASSSRLFEFF.

This rearrangement joins TRBV7-9 to TRBJ2-5; 9 nucleotides align to TRBD1. V was clipped by 5 bases and J by 5 bases; unmatched bases: 9. The CDR3 contains 15 residues. Germline V gene sequence: CDR1 SEHNR, CDR2 FQNEAQ (reference sequence). CDR3: CASSSGQGREETQYF. The CDR3 region has the DNA TGTGCCAGCAGCAGTGGACAGGGGCGGGAGGAGACCCAGTACTTC.

V gene TRBV7-8 combines with J gene TRBJ1-1; D is possibly TRBD1 (6 bases). Trimming pared 5 bases from V and 1 base from J, leaving 17 bases between. Germline CDR1 SGHVS, CDR2 FQNEAQ. The CDR3 totals 16 residues. This chain's CDR3 is CASSLPHLTGNTEAFF. CDR3 in DNA: TGTGCCAGCAGCCTCCCCCACTTGACAGGGAACACTGAAGCTTTCTTT.

J is TRBJ1-2 and V is TRBV27, with D unresolved. The CDR3 has 15 amino acids. V dropped 8 bases and J dropped 4 bases, with 20 bases sitting between them. CDR1 and CDR2 (germline): MNHEY, SMNVEV (reference sequence). The CDR3 here is CASRSSGPKGYGYTF. The CDR3 bases are TGTGCCAGCCGATCGTCAGGCCCAAAAGGCTATGGCTACACCTTC.

V usage is TRBV20-1 and J usage is TRBJ1-1, with D perhaps matching TRBD1 (5 bases). The germline V gene encodes CDR1 DFQATT and CDR2 SNEGSKA (reference sequence). This CDR3 is 11 amino acids long. The V and J ends lost 5 bases and 8 bases respectively, with 12 bases between them. The DNA for the CDR3 is TGCAGTGCTCCTATGGGGGGGGAAGCTTTCTTT. This codes for CSAPMGGEAFF.

V is TRBV19 and J is TRBJ2-7; D is undetermined. The V gene lost 4 bases and the J gene lost 0 bases, with 7 bases spanning the gap. The CDR3 sequence is 13 residues long. Germline V gene sequence: CDR1 LNHDA, CDR2 SQIVND (reference sequence). In nucleotides, the CDR3 is TGTGCCAGTAGTAACAGCCCCTCCTACGAGCAGTACTTC. It encodes CASSNSPSYEQYF.

The rearrangement joins TRBV5-1 to TRBJ2-3, with a possible D match to TRBD2 (5 bases). CDR3 size: 14 residues. From germline, CDR1 is SGHRS and CDR2 YFSETQ. V lost 4 bases to trimming and J lost 2 bases, with 11 bases between them. The CDR3 here is CASSLPSPTDTQYF. In DNA, the CDR3 is TGCGCCAGCAGCCTGCCTAGCCCCACAGATACGCAGTATTTT.

This chain joins TRBV28 and TRBJ2-7; tentatively, D is TRBD2 (6 bases). This CDR3 is 16 amino acids long. Germline V gene lookup returns CDR1 MDHEN and CDR2 SYDVKM. Between the trimmed V and J ends, which lost 6 bases and 2 bases, there was a span of 20 bases. CDR3 in amino acids: CASSPPGGASAYEQYF. The CDR3 region has the DNA TGTGCCAGCAGCCCACCTGGCGGGGCGAGCGCCTACGAGCAGTACTTC.

The genes are TRBV18 and TRBJ1-1; 9 nucleotides match TRBD1. Per the germline V gene, CDR1 is KGHSH and CDR2 is LQKENI. The CDR3 has 14 amino acids. V lost 5 bases to trimming and J lost 5 bases; unmatched junction nucleotides: 6. The CDR3 spells CASSAGQGKTEAFF. DNA of the CDR3: TGTGCCAGCTCAGCGGGACAGGGAAAAACTGAAGCTTTCTTT.

This chain joins TRBV28 and TRBJ1-2, with D possibly matching TRBD1 (6 bases). Germline values: CDR1 MDHEN, CDR2 SYDVKM. This CDR3 region has 13 residues. V was clipped by 6 bases and J by 3 bases, with 11 bases between them. Written as DNA, the CDR3 is TGTGCCAGCAGGGGGGACAATTACTATGGCTACACCTTC. This translates into CASRGDNYYGYTF.

V usage is TRBV14 and J usage is TRBJ2-7; TRBD1 aligns across 8 bases. The CDR3 is made up of 16 amino acids. Looked up from germline, CDR1 is SGHDN and CDR2 is FVKESK. After removal of 5 bases from V and 4 bases from J, the junction contained 13 bases not matched to a gene. CDR3 DNA sequence: TGTGCCAGCAGCATCGGCGGACAGGGTAAGACGTACGAGCAGTACTTC. Translation: CASSIGGQGKTYEQYF.

J is TRBJ2-1 and V is TRBV6-5, with a weak D call TRBD1 (5 bases). V lost 2 bases to trimming and J lost 16 bases, with 15 bases between them. Germline CDR1 reads MNHEY; CDR2 reads SVGAGI. The CDR3 is made up of 12 amino acids. The CDR3 nucleotides read TGTGCCAGCAGTTACCCCCAGGGTAACAGATTCTTC. Its translation is CASSYPQGNRFF.

V is TRBV13 and J is TRBJ2-7; D unclear. Germline CDR1 is PRHDT and CDR2 is FYEKMQ (reference sequence). The CDR3 totals 13 residues. The V and J ends lost 4 bases and 7 bases respectively, with 14 bases between them. The DNA for the CDR3 is TGTGCCAGCAGCTGGCGAGGAAGCCTTGAGCAGTACTTC. Translating it yields CASSWRGSLEQYF.

The V call is TRBV19, the J call TRBJ1-2, with TRBD1 as a possible D gene (5 bases). Trimming took 5 bases from V and 8 from J, leaving 15 bases between them. CDR1 and CDR2 (germline): LNHDA, SQIVND (reference sequence). This CDR3 spans 13 amino acids. CDR3 protein: CASSSQGGGGYTF. In DNA, the CDR3 is TGTGCCAGTAGTTCCCAGGGAGGAGGCGGCTACACCTTC.

The J gene is TRBJ1-2, the V gene TRBV7-9; D might be TRBD1 (5 bases). This CDR3 comprises 13 residues. Looked up from germline, CDR1 is SEHNR and CDR2 is FQNEAQ (reference sequence). V shed 6 bases and J shed 3 bases, with 11 bases lying between them. CDR3 loop: CASSQGGHYGYTF. The CDR3 nucleotides are TGTGCCAGCAGTCAGGGAGGTCACTATGGCTACACCTTC.

This chain joins TRBV6-4 and TRBJ1-5; tentatively, D is TRBD1 (5 bases). The V end lost 10 bases, the J end lost 2 bases, and 18 bases lay between the germline ends. CDR1 and CDR2 from the germline V gene are MRHNA and SNTAGT. The length of the CDR3 is 15 residues. CDR3 nucleotide sequence: TGTGCCACCCGGGGGTTCGGTTGGGGCAATCAGCCCCAGCATTTT. Its translation is CATRGFGWGNQPQHF.

The V gene is TRBV18, the J gene TRBJ1-2; weak D call: TRBD1 (5 bases). Trimming pared 3 bases from V and 3 bases from J, leaving 14 bases between. From germline, CDR1 is KGHSH and CDR2 LQKENI. The CDR3 length is 15 residues. The CDR3 DNA sequence: TGTGCCAGCTCACCTTTGCCGGGGGTAGACTATGGCTACACCTTC. This encodes CASSPLPGVDYGYTF.

This chain connects TRBV5-1 to TRBJ1-6; TRBD1 matches 8 bases. This CDR3 contains 15 residues. CDR1 SGHRS and CDR2 YFSETQ come from the germline V gene. With V trimmed by 4 bases and J by 6 bases, 6 bases remained unmatched. As DNA, the CDR3 is TGCGCCAGCAGCCCCCAAACAGGGGGTAATTCACCCCTCCACTTT. Protein sequence: CASSPQTGGNSPLHF. Full variable domain (rest looked up from reference TRBV5-1 and TRBJ1-6): KAGVTQTPRYLIKTRGQQVTLSCSPISGHRSVSWYQQTPGQGLQFLFEYFSETQRNKGNFPGRFSGRQFSNSRSEMNVSTLELGDSALYLCASSPQTGGNSPLHFGNGTRLTVT.

This chain uses TRBV7-8 with TRBJ2-7; no firm D call. Germline V gene sequence: CDR1 SGHVS, CDR2 FQNEAQ. Trimming removed 1 base at V and 4 bases at J, with 5 bases between. The CDR3 extends over 12 amino acids. The CDR3 bases are TGTGCCAGCAGCTTAGAGAGGTACGAGCAGTACTTC. Translation gives CASSLERYEQYF.

The chain links TRBV4-3 to TRBJ2-7, with 9 bases that match TRBD1. Germline V gives CDR1 LGHNA, CDR2 YSLEER. V was clipped by 4 bases and J by 13 bases; unmatched bases: 8. The CDR3 loop spans 12 amino acids. CDR3 sequence reads: CASSRPGQGGYF. The CDR3 nucleotides read TGCGCCAGCAGCCGACCGGGACAGGGCGGTTACTTC.